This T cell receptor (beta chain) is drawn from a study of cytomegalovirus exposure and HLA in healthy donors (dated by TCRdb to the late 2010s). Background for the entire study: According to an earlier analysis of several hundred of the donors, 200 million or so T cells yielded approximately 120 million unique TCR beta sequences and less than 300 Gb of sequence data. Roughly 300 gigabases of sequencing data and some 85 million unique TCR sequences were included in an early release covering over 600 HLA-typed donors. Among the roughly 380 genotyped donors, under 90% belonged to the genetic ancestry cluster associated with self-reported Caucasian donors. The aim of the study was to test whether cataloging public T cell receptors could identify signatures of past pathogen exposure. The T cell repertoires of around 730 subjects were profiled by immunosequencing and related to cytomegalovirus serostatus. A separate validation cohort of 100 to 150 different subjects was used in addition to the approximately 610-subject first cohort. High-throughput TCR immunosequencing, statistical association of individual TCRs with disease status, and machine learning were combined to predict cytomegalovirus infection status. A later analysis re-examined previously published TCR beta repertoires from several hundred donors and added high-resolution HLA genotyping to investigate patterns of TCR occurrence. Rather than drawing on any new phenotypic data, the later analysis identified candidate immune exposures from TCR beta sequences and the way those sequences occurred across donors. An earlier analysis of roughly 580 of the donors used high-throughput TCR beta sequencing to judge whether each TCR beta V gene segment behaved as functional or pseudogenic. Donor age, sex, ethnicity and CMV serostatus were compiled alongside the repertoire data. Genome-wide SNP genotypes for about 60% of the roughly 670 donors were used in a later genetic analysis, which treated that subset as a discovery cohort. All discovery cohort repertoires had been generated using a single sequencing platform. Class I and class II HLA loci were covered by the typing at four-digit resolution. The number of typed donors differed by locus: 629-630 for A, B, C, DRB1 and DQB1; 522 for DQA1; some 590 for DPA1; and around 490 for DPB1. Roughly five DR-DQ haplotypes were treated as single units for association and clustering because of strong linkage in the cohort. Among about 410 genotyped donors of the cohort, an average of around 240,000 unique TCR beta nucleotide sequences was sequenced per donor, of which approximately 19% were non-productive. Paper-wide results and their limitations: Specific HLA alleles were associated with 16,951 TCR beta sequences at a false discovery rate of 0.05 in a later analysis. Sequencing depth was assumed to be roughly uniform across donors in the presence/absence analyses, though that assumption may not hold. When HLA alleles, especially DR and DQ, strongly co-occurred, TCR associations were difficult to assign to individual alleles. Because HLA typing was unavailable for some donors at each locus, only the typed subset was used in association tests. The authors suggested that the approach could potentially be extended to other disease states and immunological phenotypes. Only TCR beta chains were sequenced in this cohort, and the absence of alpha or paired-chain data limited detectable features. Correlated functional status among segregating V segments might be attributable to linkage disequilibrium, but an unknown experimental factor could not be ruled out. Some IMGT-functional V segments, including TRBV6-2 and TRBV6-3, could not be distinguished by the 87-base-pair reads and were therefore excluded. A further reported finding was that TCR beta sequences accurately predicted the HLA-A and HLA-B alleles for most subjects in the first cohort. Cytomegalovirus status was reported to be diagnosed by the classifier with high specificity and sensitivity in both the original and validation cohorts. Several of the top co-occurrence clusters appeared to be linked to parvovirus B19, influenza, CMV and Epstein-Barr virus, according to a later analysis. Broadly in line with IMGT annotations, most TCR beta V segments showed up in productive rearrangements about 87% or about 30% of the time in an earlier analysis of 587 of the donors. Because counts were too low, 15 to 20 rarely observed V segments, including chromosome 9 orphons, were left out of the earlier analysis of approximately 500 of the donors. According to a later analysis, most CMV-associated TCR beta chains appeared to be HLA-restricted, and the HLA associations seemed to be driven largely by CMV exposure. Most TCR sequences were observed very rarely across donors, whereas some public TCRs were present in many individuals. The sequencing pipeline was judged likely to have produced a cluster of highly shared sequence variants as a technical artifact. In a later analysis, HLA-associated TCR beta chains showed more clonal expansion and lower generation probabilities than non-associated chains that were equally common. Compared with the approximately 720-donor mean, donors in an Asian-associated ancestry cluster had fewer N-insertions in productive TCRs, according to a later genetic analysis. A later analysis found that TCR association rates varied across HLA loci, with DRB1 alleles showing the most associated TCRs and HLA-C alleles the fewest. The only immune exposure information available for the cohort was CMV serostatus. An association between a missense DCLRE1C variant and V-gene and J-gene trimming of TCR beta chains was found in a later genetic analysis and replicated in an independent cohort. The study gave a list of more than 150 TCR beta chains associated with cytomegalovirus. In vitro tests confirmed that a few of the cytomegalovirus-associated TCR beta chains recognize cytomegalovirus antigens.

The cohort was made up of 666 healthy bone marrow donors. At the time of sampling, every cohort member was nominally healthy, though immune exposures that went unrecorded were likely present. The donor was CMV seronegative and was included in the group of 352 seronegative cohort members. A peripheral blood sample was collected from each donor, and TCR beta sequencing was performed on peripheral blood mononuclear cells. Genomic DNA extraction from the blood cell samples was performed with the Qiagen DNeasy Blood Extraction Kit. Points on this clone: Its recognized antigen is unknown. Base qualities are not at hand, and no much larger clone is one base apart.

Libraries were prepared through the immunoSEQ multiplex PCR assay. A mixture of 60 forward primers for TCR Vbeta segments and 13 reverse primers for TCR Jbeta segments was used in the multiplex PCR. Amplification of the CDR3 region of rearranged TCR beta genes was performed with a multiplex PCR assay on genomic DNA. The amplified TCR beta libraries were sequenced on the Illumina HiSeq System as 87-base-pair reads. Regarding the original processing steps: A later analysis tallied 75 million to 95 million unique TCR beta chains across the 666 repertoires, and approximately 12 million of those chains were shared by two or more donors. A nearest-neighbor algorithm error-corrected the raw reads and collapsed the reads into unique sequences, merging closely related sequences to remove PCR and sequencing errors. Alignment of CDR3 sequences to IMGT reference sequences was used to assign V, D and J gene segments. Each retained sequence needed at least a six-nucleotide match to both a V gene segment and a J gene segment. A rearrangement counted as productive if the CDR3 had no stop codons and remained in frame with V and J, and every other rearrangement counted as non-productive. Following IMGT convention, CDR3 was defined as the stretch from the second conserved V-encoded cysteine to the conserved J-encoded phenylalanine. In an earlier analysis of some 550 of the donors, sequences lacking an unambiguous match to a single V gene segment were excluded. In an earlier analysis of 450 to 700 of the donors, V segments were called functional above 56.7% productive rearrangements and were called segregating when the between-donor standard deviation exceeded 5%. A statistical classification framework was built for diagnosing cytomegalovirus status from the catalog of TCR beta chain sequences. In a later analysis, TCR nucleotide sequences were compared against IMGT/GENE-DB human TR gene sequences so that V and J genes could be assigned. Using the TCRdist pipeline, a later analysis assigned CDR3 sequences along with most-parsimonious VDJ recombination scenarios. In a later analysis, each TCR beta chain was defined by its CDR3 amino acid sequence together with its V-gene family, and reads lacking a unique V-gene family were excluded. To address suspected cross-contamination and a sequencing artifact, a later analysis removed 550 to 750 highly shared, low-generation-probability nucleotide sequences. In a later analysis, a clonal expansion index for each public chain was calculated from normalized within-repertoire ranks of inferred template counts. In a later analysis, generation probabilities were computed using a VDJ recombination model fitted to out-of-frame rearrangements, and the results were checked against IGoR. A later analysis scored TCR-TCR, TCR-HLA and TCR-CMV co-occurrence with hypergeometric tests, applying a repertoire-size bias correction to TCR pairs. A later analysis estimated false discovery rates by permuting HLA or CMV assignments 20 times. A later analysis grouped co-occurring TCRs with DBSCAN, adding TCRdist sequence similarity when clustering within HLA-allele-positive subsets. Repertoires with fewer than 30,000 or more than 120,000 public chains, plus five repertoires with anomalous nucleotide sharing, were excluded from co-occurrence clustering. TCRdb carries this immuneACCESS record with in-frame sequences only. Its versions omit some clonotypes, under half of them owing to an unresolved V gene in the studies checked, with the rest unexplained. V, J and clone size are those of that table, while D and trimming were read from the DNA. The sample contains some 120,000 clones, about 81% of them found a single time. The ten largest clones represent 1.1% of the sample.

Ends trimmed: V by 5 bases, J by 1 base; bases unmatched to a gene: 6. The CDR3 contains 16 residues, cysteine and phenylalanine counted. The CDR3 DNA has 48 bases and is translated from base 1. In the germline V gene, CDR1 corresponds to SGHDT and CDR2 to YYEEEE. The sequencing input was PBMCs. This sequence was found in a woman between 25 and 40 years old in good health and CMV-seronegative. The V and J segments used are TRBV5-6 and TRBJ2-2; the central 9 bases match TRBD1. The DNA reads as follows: TGTGCCAGCAGTTCGGACAGGGGAGTGAACACCGGGGAGCTGTTTTTT. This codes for CASSSDRGVNTGELFF.